Below are 14 T cell receptor beta chains sequenced from a single sample in a study of CD8 T cells in ankylosing spondylitis (dated by TCRdb to 2016 to 2017). The protocol used for the library was 5' RACE. The data were produced on an Illumina HiSeq 2500. Clones were called with MiXCR by TCRdb after fastp trimmed the public reads at Q25, and only in-frame beta chains were retained. CDR3 protein duplicates are merged, each entry listing the most common genes and DNA. Within this sample are about 36,000 distinct CDR3 sequences, with about 6.3% of them counted one time only. Of the sample, more than 10% is held by the ten largest clones. The sequencing input was blood, either unsorted or a sorted T cell fraction (not recorded which). These receptors were taken from a male donor with ankylosing spondylitis or in good health (not recorded which).

Many counts were recorded for this clonotype. The chain couples TRBV28 to TRBJ2-5, with 7 bases that match TRBD1. This CDR3 is 16 amino acids long. The germline gives CDR1 MDHEN, CDR2 SYDVKM. Trimming removed 2 bases from V and 4 bases from J; junction bases left unmatched: 10. The CDR3 here is CASSLRAGGPRETQYF. CDR3 DNA: TGTGCCAGCAGTTTACGGGCAGGGGGTCCGCGAGAGACCCAGTACTTC.

This clonotype has a count of ten or more. This chain joins TRBV30 and TRBJ2-1, with D tentatively TRBD1 (6 bases). The CDR3 consists of 13 residues. V shed 5 bases and J shed 8 bases, with 16 bases lying between them. Germline lookup yields CDR1 GTSNPN and CDR2 SVGIG (reference sequence). The CDR3 DNA sequence: TGTGCCTGGTCGGGAACAGGGAGTTATGAGCAGTTCTTC. Translating gives CAWSGTGSYEQFF.

This clonotype was seen at least ten times. The chain carries TRBV3-1 and TRBJ2-1; no firm D call. The V end lost 4 bases, the J end lost 4 bases, and 5 bases lay between the germline ends. The germline gives CDR1 LGHDT, CDR2 YNNKEL (reference sequence). The CDR3 spans 12 residues. For the CDR3, the DNA is TGTGCCAGCAGCCCAAAATACAATGAGCAGTTCTTC. Translation: CASSPKYNEQFF.

The chain combines TRBV28 with TRBJ2-7; TRBD2 matches at 10 bases. The CDR3 length is 14 residues. J lost 7 bases, V lost 6 bases, and 9 bases had no gene match. The V gene's germline CDR1 is MDHEN and CDR2 SYDVKM. The chain's CDR3 is CASRGLAGVGEQYF. DNA of the CDR3: TGTGCCAGCAGAGGGCTAGCGGGAGTGGGGGAGCAGTACTTC.

This clonotype was detected many times. V usage is TRBV4-3 and J usage is TRBJ1-5; D gene uncertain. The germline V and J ends were trimmed by 0 bases and 7 bases, with 10 bases remaining between them. Germline values: CDR1 LGHNA, CDR2 YSLEER. The CDR3 is made up of 14 amino acids. This CDR3 reads CASSQDTGIQPQHF. As DNA, the CDR3 is TGCGCCAGCAGCCAAGATACGGGGATACAGCCCCAGCATTTT.

The table lists this clonotype with many counts. The rearrangement joins TRBV7-2 to TRBJ2-4, with a weak D call TRBD2 (5 bases). Germline assignment: CDR1 SGHTA and CDR2 FQGNSA. The CDR3 length is 16 residues. V gave up 1 base and J gave up 2 bases, with 12 bases separating them. The CDR3 here is CASSLGGDVSKNIQYF. CDR3 DNA: TGTGCCAGCAGCTTAGGGGGAGATGTATCCAAAAACATTCAGTACTTC.

This clonotype was observed many times. The chain is built from TRBV5-5 and TRBJ2-1, with TRBD2 matching over 10 bases. CDR3 size: 15 residues. Germline V gene data show CDR1 as SGHKS and CDR2 as YYEKEE (reference sequence). With 2 bases clipped from V and 6 bases from J, the junction kept 5 bases outside the gene matches. The CDR3 DNA reads TGTGCCAGCAGCTTTTCGCCTAGCGGGGGCAATGAGCAGTTCTTC. This sequence encodes CASSFSPSGGNEQFF.

In this sample, this clonotype turned up many times. This sequence joins TRBV7-9 and TRBJ2-2, with 7 positions matching TRBD2. CDR1 is SEHNR, CDR2 FQNEAQ, per germline (reference sequence). This CDR3 region has 16 residues. The ends lost 5 bases at V and 0 bases at J; junction bases unmatched: 6. The CDR3 bases are TGTGCCAGCAGCCCCTGGGAGGGGACGAACACCGGGGAGCTGTTTTTT. Its translation: CASSPWEGTNTGELFF.

This clonotype was seen many times. J is TRBJ1-1 and V is TRBV29-1; D is uncertain. Germline CDR1 is SQVTM and CDR2 is ANQGSEA. V was pared by 2 bases and J by 5 bases, with 15 bases between. CDR3 size: 14 residues. In nucleotides, the CDR3 is TGCAGCGTTGAAAACCCAGGAAGGAGAACTGAAGCTTTCTTT. As protein: CSVENPGRRTEAFF.

This clonotype was counted a few times. The junction shows a germline mismatch at one end, possibly a read error. The J gene is TRBJ2-2, the V gene TRBV28, with D possibly TRBD1 on 6 matching bases. Germline values: CDR1 MDHEN, CDR2 SYDVKM. This CDR3 spans 13 amino acids. CDR3: CASRGANTGEPFF. CDR3 DNA sequence: TGTGCCAGCAGGGGGGCGAACACCGGGGAGCCGTTTTTT.

At least ten counts were recorded for this clonotype. The germline gene is not matched at one end of the junction; a read error may be the cause. The V and J genes are TRBV7-7 and TRBJ2-7, with D unclear. The germline V gene encodes CDR1 SSHAT and CDR2 FNYEAQ (reference sequence). The CDR3 runs to 15 residues. CDR3 residues: CASSLKLSSIHEQYF. The CDR3 DNA reads as TGTGCTAGCAGCTTAAAGCTTAGTAGTATCCACGAGCAGTACTTC.

The chain links TRBV19 to TRBJ2-2; a weak D match, TRBD1 (5 bases). The CDR3 covers 13 residues. Germline assignment: CDR1 LNHDA and CDR2 SQIVND (reference sequence). V was clipped by 6 bases and J by 4 bases, with 9 bases between them. The CDR3 sequence: CASRPQATGELFF. The CDR3, as DNA: TGTGCCAGTAGGCCACAGGCCACCGGGGAGCTGTTTTTT.

This clonotype has at least ten counts. The rearrangement links TRBV7-2 to TRBJ2-5, with D uncertain. The CDR3 spans 12 residues. Germline loops: CDR1 SGHTA, CDR2 FQGNSA. The V end lost 2 bases, the J end lost 5 bases, and 6 bases lay between the germline ends. The CDR3, as DNA: TGTGCCAGCAGCTTAAGGGTGGAGACCCAGTACTTC. It specifies CASSLRVETQYF. The whole variable domain, remainder taken from reference TRBV7-2 and TRBJ2-5, is GAGVSQSPSNKVTEKGKDVELRCDPISGHTALYWYRQSLGQGLEFLIYFQGNSAPDKSGLPSDRFSAERTGGSVSTLTIQRTQQEDSAVYLCASSLRVETQYFGPGTRLLVL.

Many counts were recorded for this clonotype. The J gene is TRBJ2-6, the V gene TRBV5-1; TRBD1 is a possible D gene (5 bases). V lost 3 bases, J lost 1 base, and 17 bases lay in between. The CDR3 consists of 18 residues. Germline V gene data show CDR1 as SGHRS and CDR2 as YFSETQ. In nucleotides, the CDR3 is TGCGCCAGCAGCTCGACAGCACTTGGGGCTTCTGGGGCCAACGTCCTGACTTTC. Encoded protein: CASSSTALGASGANVLTF.